These 14 T cell receptor beta chains were sequenced from one sample in a study of spatial heterogeneity in lung cancer (dated by TCRdb to between 2018 and 2021). The method behind the library was 5' RACE. Sequencing took place on a NextSeq 500. TCRdb redid the processing of the public reads, applying fastp at Q25 and MiXCR, and retained in-frame beta chains. A single entry per CDR3 protein holds the most common genes and DNA from its merged rows. This sample comprises approximately 25,000 distinct CDR3 sequences, under 4% of them detected only once. Under 30% of the sample goes to the ten largest clones. The label giving this sample's time point can be read as: sample taken at primary tumor resection. TCR sequencing used whole RNA extracted from tumor and nontumor lung tissue, or from cryopreserved PBMC samples, without cell sorting. This material consisted of PBMCs, taken at surgery. The receptors originated from a female donor with early-stage non-small cell lung cancer.

This clonotype was detected ten times or more. The rearrangement links TRBV12-3 or TRBV12-4 to TRBJ2-3; 7 bases line up with TRBD2. The CDR3 totals 15 residues. Unmatched junction bases numbered 7, after V lost 1 base and J lost 6 bases. The CDR3 DNA reads as TGTGCCAGCAGTTTAGGGGTGGGAGGGGCCGATACGCAGTATTTT. It encodes CASSLGVGGADTQYF.

This clonotype was observed many times. This sequence joins TRBV20-1 and TRBJ2-3; 9 bases are a match to TRBD2. The CDR3 runs to 13 residues. V shed 7 bases, J shed 3 bases, and the junction held 5 bases outside the gene matches. CDR1 and CDR2 (germline): DFQATT, SNEGSKA (reference sequence). CDR3 DNA: TGCAGTGGCGGGGGGGGAGTGACAGATACGCAGTATTTT. Amino acids: CSGGGGVTDTQYF.

A few counts support this clonotype. V gene TRBV2 combines with J gene TRBJ2-7, with 7 nucleotides matching TRBD2. CDR1 SNHLY and CDR2 FYNNEI come from the germline V gene. The V and J ends lost 7 bases and 4 bases, in that order; junction bases with no gene match: 7. CDR3 length: 13 residues. DNA for the CDR3: TGTGCCAGCACCGGGGGGACCAAGTACGAGCAGTACTTC. Translation gives CASTGGTKYEQYF.

This clonotype was seen at least ten times. The chain is built from TRBV29-1 and TRBJ2-3; TRBD1 might be the D (6 bases). The length of the CDR3 is 16 residues. Germline V CDR1 and CDR2: SQVTM, ANQGSEA. V was cut by 3 bases and J by 0 bases, with 16 bases left in between. CDR3 nucleotides: TGCAGCGTTGAGGACAGACCAAGGCTCAGCACAGATACGCAGTATTTT. It is translated as CSVEDRPRLSTDTQYF.

V usage is TRBV7-9 and J usage is TRBJ2-1, with a tentative D call TRBD1 (5 bases). Trimming took 5 bases from V and 1 from J, leaving 12 bases between them. This CDR3 comprises 15 residues. Germline V CDR1 and CDR2: SEHNR, FQNEAQ (reference sequence). The CDR3 is CASSRGLGSYNEQFF. The CDR3 coding sequence is TGTGCCAGCAGCAGGGGTTTAGGGTCCTACAATGAGCAGTTCTTC.

This clonotype was observed a few times. The junction differs from germline at one of its ends, possibly a read error. V usage is TRBV7-7 and J usage is TRBJ2-1; D is possibly TRBD1 (5 bases). CDR1 is SSHAT and CDR2 is FNYEAQ in the germline V gene (reference sequence). This CDR3 has 13 amino acids. The chain's CDR3 is CASSQDNRNEQFF. DNA for the CDR3: TGTGCTAGCAGCCAGGACAATCGGAATGAGCAGTTCTTC.

This clonotype was seen ten or more times. J is TRBJ2-3 and V is TRBV29-1; D not resolved. Germline CDR1 reads SQVTM; CDR2 reads ANQGSEA. The ends were cut back, 8 bases at V and 0 bases at J, with 9 bases in the middle. CDR3 size: 12 residues. CDR3 bases: TGCAGCTCCAAATCTAGCACAGATACGCAGTATTTT. It specifies CSSKSSTDTQYF.

The chain recombines TRBV5-1 with TRBJ2-7; TRBD1 might be the D (7 bases). V was trimmed by 3 bases and J by 3 bases, leaving 19 bases between them. The germline V gene has CDR1 SGHRS and CDR2 YFSETQ. The CDR3 extends over 16 amino acids. CDR3 in amino acids: CASSSTGLRDSYEQYF. The CDR3 DNA is TGCGCCAGCAGCTCCACGGGACTCCGGGACAGCTACGAGCAGTACTTC.

This clonotype has a count of ten or more. The rearrangement links TRBV10-3 to TRBJ2-2; no reliable D call. The length of the CDR3 is 16 residues. Germline V CDR1 and CDR2: ENHRY, SYGVKD. V was shortened by 8 bases and J by 3 bases, with 19 bases between the two germline ends. The CDR3, as DNA: TGTGCCATCGGAAGATCCGGGTCCGGCTACACCGGGGAGCTGTTTTTT. Amino acid sequence: CAIGRSGSGYTGELFF.

This clonotype occurred many times. The chain uses TRBV29-1 and TRBJ1-2; D gene unclear. Germline-derived CDR1 and CDR2 are SQVTM and ANQGSEA. The length of the CDR3 is 13 residues. Trimming stripped 3 bases from V and 10 bases from J, with 18 bases between. CDR3 residues: CSVDQLTLEDYTF. CDR3 nucleotides: TGCAGCGTTGACCAACTTACGCTTGAGGACTACACCTTC.

In this sample, this clonotype turned up many times. The chain uses TRBV11-2 and TRBJ2-5; 7 nucleotides align to TRBD1. V lost 1 base to trimming and J lost 5 bases; unmatched junction nucleotides: 7. Per germline, CDR1 SGHAT and CDR2 FQNNGV. This CDR3 comprises 15 residues. This CDR3 is CASSLGDRLPETQYF. CDR3 in DNA: TGTGCCAGCAGCTTAGGGGACAGACTACCGGAGACCCAGTACTTC.

This clonotype was seen repeatedly, ten times or more. The CDR3 region is CASDAGGPYTGELFF. The DNA for the CDR3 is TGTGCCAGCGACGCGGGAGGGCCTTATACCGGGGAGCTGTTTTTT. The V call is TRBV3-1, the J call TRBJ2-2; 9 bases map to TRBD2. The germline gives CDR1 LGHDT, CDR2 YNNKEL (reference sequence). The ends lost 8 bases at V and 5 bases at J; junction bases unmatched: 9. The CDR3 extends over 15 amino acids.

This clonotype was seen many times. This sequence joins TRBV9 and TRBJ2-3; 16 positions agree with TRBD2. This CDR3 has 17 amino acids. Per the germline V gene, CDR1 is SGDLS and CDR2 is YYNGEE. V shed 4 bases and J 2 bases; nucleotides not matched to a gene: 4. The CDR3 loop is CASSSGLAGGNTDTQYF. The CDR3 DNA follows: TGTGCCAGCAGCTCGGGACTAGCGGGAGGGAACACAGATACGCAGTATTTT.

This clonotype has at least ten counts. The chain links TRBV9 to TRBJ2-3; TRBD2 matches at 9 bases. The CDR3 length is 15 residues. CDR1 and CDR2 from the germline V gene are SGDLS and YYNGEE. The V gene end was trimmed by 7 bases and the J gene end by 0 bases; junction bases not matched to a gene: 6. Written as DNA, the CDR3 is TGTGCCAGCCAACAGACTAGCGGAAGCACAGATACGCAGTATTTT. Translated, it gives CASQQTSGSTDTQYF.